This T cell receptor beta chain came from a study of blood T cell repertoires in COVID-19. Study background: Acute-phase and convalescent COVID-19 samples originated in the United States, Italy and Spain. T cells, B-cell-depleted T cells, or PBMCs provided the cDNA or gDNA that served as material.

Germline CDR1 reads MRHNA; CDR2 reads SNTAGT. Trimming cost V 4 bases and J 1 base, with 4 bases left between them. The CDR3 extends over 13 amino acids. Seattle researchers signed up patients amid active infection and tracked them longitudinally. Methods used by the authors: Amplified reference gene primers provided the basis for estimating nucleated cell counts. Produced via immunoSEQ multiplex PCR; TCRdb's table is partial and in-frame only. V, J and clone size derive from that table, while D and trimming were established from the DNA sequence. The top ten hold approximately 1.5% of the sample, which has roughly 380,000 clones, 89% seen once. This clone ranks as medium-sized.

Sequencing was done on a sample of peripheral blood. The gene calls are TRBV6-4 and TRBJ2-2, with D unresolved. The TCR was taken from a woman aged 40-49 years with COVID-19, enrolled during active disease. DNA of the CDR3: TGTGCCAGCAGTGCAGGGAACACCGGGGAGCTGTTTTTT. Protein: CASSAGNTGELFF.